What follows are 23 T cell receptor beta chains derived from one specimen sequenced in a study of Graves' ophthalmopathy and Graves' hyperthyroidism. The TCR beta CDR3 regions underwent amplification from RNA transcripts. A first-round RT-PCR used HTBI primers, followed by a second-round multiplex PCR. TCRdb called the multiplex PCR reads again in MiXCR, with one record for every CDR3 protein. This table holds about 400,000 distinct CDR3 sequences, around 20% found once. Input material: peripheral blood. Receptors originate from a woman aged 18-29 years with stable Graves' hyperthyroidism.

This clonotype was counted ten times or more. The chain couples TRBV12-3 or TRBV12-4 to TRBJ2-5, with 9 bases that match TRBD1. After removal of 5 bases from V and 5 bases from J, the junction contained 9 bases not matched to a gene. CDR3 length equals 15 residues. Here the CDR3 DNA reads TGTGCCAGCAGTCCCCTGGGACAGGGAAGGGAGACCCAGTACTTC. Protein: CASSPLGQGRETQYF.

Remarks on this clonotype: A much larger clone is a single base away; this may be a read error. V and J are TRBV7-9 and TRBJ2-5, with unresolved D. V was pared by 6 bases and J by 1 base, with 12 bases between. The CDR3 totals 14 residues. Germline lookup yields CDR1 SEHNR and CDR2 FQNEAQ (reference sequence). In nucleotides, the CDR3 is TGTGCCAGCAGTTGGAGAGTGATCCAAGAGACCCAGTACTTC. It yields the protein CASSWRVIQETQYF.

This clonotype was seen many times. The V gene is TRBV6-5, the J gene TRBJ2-5; D uncertain. Trimming removed 2 bases at V and 1 base at J, with 8 bases between. The CDR3 covers 14 residues. Looked up from germline, CDR1 is MNHEY and CDR2 is SVGAGI. As DNA, the CDR3 is TGTGCCAGCAGTTACGGCTACCTCCAAGAGACCCAGTACTTC. Its translation is CASSYGYLQETQYF.

This clonotype has at least ten counts. The V and J genes are TRBV7-2 and TRBJ1-2, with 11 nucleotides matching TRBD1. J lost 6 bases, V lost 7 bases, and 4 bases had no gene match. This CDR3 contains 13 residues. Germline assignment: CDR1 SGHTA and CDR2 FQGNSA. CDR3 sequence: CASNLGQGDGYTF. In nucleotides, the CDR3 is TGTGCCAGCAACCTGGGACAGGGGGATGGCTACACCTTC.

This clonotype was counted ten times or more. J is TRBJ2-7 and V is TRBV11-2, with D possibly matching TRBD1 (6 bases). CDR1 SGHAT and CDR2 FQNNGV come from the germline V gene. V was trimmed by 3 bases and J by 3 bases, leaving 12 bases between them. CDR3 length: 14 amino acids. The CDR3 spells CASSFRGGHYEQYF. The CDR3 DNA follows: TGTGCCAGCAGCTTTAGAGGGGGTCACTACGAGCAGTACTTC.

CDR3 loop: CASSYRRTGMVHYEQYF. In DNA, the CDR3 is TGTGCCAGCAGTTACAGGAGGACAGGGATGGTTCACTACGAGCAGTACTTC. The chain is built from TRBV6-2 or TRBV6-3 and TRBJ2-7; 8 nucleotides align to TRBD1. The CDR3 is made up of 17 amino acids. The germline V gene has CDR1 MNHEY and CDR2 SVGEGT. J gave up 3 bases and V 2 bases, and 12 bases lay outside the gene matches.

This clonotype has at least ten counts. The chain carries TRBV28 and TRBJ2-7; 10 bases map to TRBD2. This CDR3 region has 14 residues. Germline CDR1 MDHEN, CDR2 SYDVKM. V dropped 5 bases and J dropped 2; count of bases not matched to a gene: 3. The CDR3 reads CASSGLAEPYEQYF. CDR3 bases: TGTGCCAGCAGTGGACTAGCGGAGCCCTACGAGCAGTACTTC.

This clonotype was detected ten times or more. The rearrangement joins TRBV6-5 to TRBJ1-5; D possibly corresponds to TRBD1 (5 bases). Between the trimmed V and J ends, which lost 8 bases and 0 bases, there was a span of 29 bases. This CDR3 has 20 amino acids. Looked up from germline, CDR1 is MNHEY and CDR2 is SVGAGI. This CDR3 reads CASPLEAGQDIPYSNQPQHF. The CDR3, as DNA: TGTGCCAGCCCACTAGAGGCAGGGCAAGATATACCATATAGCAATCAGCCCCAGCATTTT.

This clonotype was seen repeatedly, ten times or more. The V gene is TRBV6-1, the J gene TRBJ2-2; D possibly corresponds to TRBD1 (6 bases). V was pared by 6 bases and J by 1 base, with 12 bases between. The CDR3 has 15 amino acids. In germline, CDR1 is MNHNS, CDR2 SASEGT. The CDR3 protein is CASRPGQLNTGELFF. Written as DNA, the CDR3 is TGTGCCAGCAGACCGGGACAATTGAACACCGGGGAGCTGTTTTTT.

This clonotype was seen ten or more times. J is TRBJ1-1 and V is TRBV7-9; no definite D call. The ends were cut back, 7 bases at V and 4 bases at J, with 16 bases in the middle. The CDR3 extends over 14 amino acids. Looked up from germline, CDR1 is SEHNR and CDR2 is FQNEAQ (reference sequence). CDR3 bases: TGTGCCAGCACCCCGACGGGGATTGGCACTGAAGCTTTCTTT. It encodes CASTPTGIGTEAFF.

The rearrangement joins TRBV27 to TRBJ1-6; 12 nucleotides align to TRBD1. Germline loops: CDR1 MNHEY, CDR2 SMNVEV (reference sequence). The CDR3 is made up of 17 amino acids. The V gene end was trimmed by 5 bases and the J gene end by 8 bases; junction bases not matched to a gene: 10. The CDR3 reads CASSPVDGTGGDSPLHF. The CDR3 region has the DNA TGTGCCAGCAGTCCCGTCGATGGGACAGGGGGCGATTCACCCCTCCACTTT.

This clonotype was picked up one time. The V and J genes are TRBV27 and TRBJ2-7; D might be TRBD1 or TRBD2, each matching 5 bases. CDR3 length: 15 amino acids. V lost 1 base and J 2 bases, leaving 12 bases between the germline ends. From germline, CDR1 is MNHEY and CDR2 SMNVEV (reference sequence). The CDR3 DNA reads as TGTGCCAGCAGTTTATTGAACTCGGGGCCCTACGAGCAGTACTTC. Protein product: CASSLLNSGPYEQYF.

This clonotype occurred many times. This chain connects TRBV12-3 or TRBV12-4 to TRBJ2-7, with D possibly being TRBD2 (5 bases). The CDR3 runs 13 residues. V was clipped by 8 bases and J by 3 bases, with 14 bases between them. The CDR3 here is CASGLSDIYEQYF. DNA of the CDR3: TGTGCCAGCGGACTCAGCGATATCTACGAGCAGTACTTC.

The chain employs TRBV28 and TRBJ1-5; a possible D gene is TRBD1 (5 bases). V dropped 3 bases and J dropped 7 bases, with 16 bases sitting between them. CDR3 length: 15 residues. The germline V gene encodes CDR1 MDHEN and CDR2 SYDVKM. CDR3 region: CASSFQTVRGQPQHF. The CDR3 DNA reads as TGTGCCAGCAGTTTTCAGACCGTTAGGGGCCAGCCCCAGCATTTT.

This clonotype was recorded only once. The genes are TRBV12-3 or TRBV12-4 and TRBJ1-1; D is uncertain. With 2 bases removed from V and 0 bases from J, the gap between germline ends came to 7 bases. The CDR3 totals 14 residues. In DNA form, the CDR3 reads TGTGCCAGCAGTTTACAGGAAATGAACACTGAAGCTTTCTTT. This codes for CASSLQEMNTEAFF.

This clonotype has a handful of counts. The chain uses TRBV14 and TRBJ2-7; D may be TRBD1 (5 bases). CDR3 length: 14 amino acids. From germline, CDR1 is SGHDN and CDR2 FVKESK. Trimming cost V 2 bases and J 0 bases, with 8 bases left between them. The CDR3 coding sequence is TGTGCCAGCAGCCAATATCAGGGCTCCTACGAGCAGTACTTC. Translated, it gives CASSQYQGSYEQYF.

Ten or more counts support this clonotype. The chain recombines TRBV20-1 with TRBJ2-2; 8 bases are a match to TRBD2. The germline V gene has CDR1 DFQATT and CDR2 SNEGSKA (reference sequence). The CDR3 is 15 amino acids. The V gene end was trimmed by 2 bases and the J gene end by 1 base; junction bases not matched to a gene: 3. The CDR3 protein is CSARIAGMNTGELFF. The CDR3 nucleotides read TGCAGTGCTAGAATAGCGGGGATGAACACCGGGGAGCTGTTTTTT.

This clonotype was seen more than once but under ten times. This chain joins TRBV3-1 and TRBJ2-7, with 12 positions matching TRBD2. The CDR3 is 18 amino acids. CDR1 and CDR2 from the germline V gene are LGHDT and YNNKEL (reference sequence). Trimming at V came to 3 bases and at J to 2 bases, leaving 11 bases not matched to a gene. CDR3 residues: CASSHSLAGGLRTYEQYF. CDR3 DNA: TGTGCCAGCAGCCATTCACTAGCGGGAGGCCTAAGGACCTACGAGCAGTACTTC.

The rearrangement uses TRBV2 and TRBJ1-1; possibly TRBD1 for D (6 bases). Germline CDR1 SNHLY, CDR2 FYNNEI. V was cut by 4 bases and J by 0 bases, with 12 bases left in between. The CDR3 extends over 15 amino acids. CDR3 residues: CASSGDKLMNTEAFF. The CDR3 DNA sequence: TGTGCCAGCAGTGGGGACAAGCTCATGAACACTGAAGCTTTCTTT. The full variable domain, in which reference TRBV2 and TRBJ1-1 provide the parts outside the CDR3, is EPEVTQTPSHQVTQMGQEVILRCVPISNHLYFYWYRQILGQKVEFLVSFYNNEISEKSEIFDDQFSVERPDGSNFTLKIRSTKLEDSAMYFCASSGDKLMNTEAFFGQGTRLTVV.

In this sample, this clonotype turned up many times. The chain joins TRBV28 to TRBJ2-7; D tentatively reads TRBD1 or TRBD2 (6 bases each). The CDR3 is made up of 15 amino acids. V dropped 5 bases and J dropped 0 bases, with 14 bases sitting between them. Germline V gene data show CDR1 as MDHEN and CDR2 as SYDVKM. CDR3 sequence (DNA): TGTGCCAGCAGTGTACCTGGAGGGGGCTCCTACGAGCAGTACTTC. Amino acid sequence: CASSVPGGGSYEQYF.

The chain employs TRBV7-2 and TRBJ2-5; TRBD2 is a possible D gene (7 bases). Trimming removed 7 bases from V and 5 bases from J, with 14 bases in between. Germline V CDR1 and CDR2: SGHTA, FQGNSA. CDR3 size: 13 residues. The DNA of the CDR3 is TGTGCCAGCACCTTGGGGGGGCGGGAGACCCAGTACTTC. Translated, it gives CASTLGGRETQYF.

This clonotype was recorded many times. The chain combines TRBV3-1 with TRBJ1-1, with D perhaps matching TRBD1 (6 bases). V shed 1 base and J shed 7 bases, with 13 bases lying between them. Germline-derived CDR1 and CDR2 are LGHDT and YNNKEL (reference sequence). The CDR3 spans 14 residues. CDR3 DNA: TGTGCCAGCAGCCAAGCGGACAGAATCGGTGAAGCTTTCTTT. It yields the protein CASSQADRIGEAFF.

This clonotype has ten or more counts. V usage is TRBV11-2 and J usage is TRBJ2-7; 8 positions agree with TRBD1. The CDR3 is 15 residues long. Germline CDR1 reads SGHAT; CDR2 reads FQNNGV. V gave up 5 bases and J gave up 1 base; unmatched junction bases: 7. CDR3 in amino acids: CASSLPDRASYEQYF. CDR3 DNA: TGTGCCAGCAGCCTACCGGACAGGGCGTCCTACGAGCAGTACTTC.